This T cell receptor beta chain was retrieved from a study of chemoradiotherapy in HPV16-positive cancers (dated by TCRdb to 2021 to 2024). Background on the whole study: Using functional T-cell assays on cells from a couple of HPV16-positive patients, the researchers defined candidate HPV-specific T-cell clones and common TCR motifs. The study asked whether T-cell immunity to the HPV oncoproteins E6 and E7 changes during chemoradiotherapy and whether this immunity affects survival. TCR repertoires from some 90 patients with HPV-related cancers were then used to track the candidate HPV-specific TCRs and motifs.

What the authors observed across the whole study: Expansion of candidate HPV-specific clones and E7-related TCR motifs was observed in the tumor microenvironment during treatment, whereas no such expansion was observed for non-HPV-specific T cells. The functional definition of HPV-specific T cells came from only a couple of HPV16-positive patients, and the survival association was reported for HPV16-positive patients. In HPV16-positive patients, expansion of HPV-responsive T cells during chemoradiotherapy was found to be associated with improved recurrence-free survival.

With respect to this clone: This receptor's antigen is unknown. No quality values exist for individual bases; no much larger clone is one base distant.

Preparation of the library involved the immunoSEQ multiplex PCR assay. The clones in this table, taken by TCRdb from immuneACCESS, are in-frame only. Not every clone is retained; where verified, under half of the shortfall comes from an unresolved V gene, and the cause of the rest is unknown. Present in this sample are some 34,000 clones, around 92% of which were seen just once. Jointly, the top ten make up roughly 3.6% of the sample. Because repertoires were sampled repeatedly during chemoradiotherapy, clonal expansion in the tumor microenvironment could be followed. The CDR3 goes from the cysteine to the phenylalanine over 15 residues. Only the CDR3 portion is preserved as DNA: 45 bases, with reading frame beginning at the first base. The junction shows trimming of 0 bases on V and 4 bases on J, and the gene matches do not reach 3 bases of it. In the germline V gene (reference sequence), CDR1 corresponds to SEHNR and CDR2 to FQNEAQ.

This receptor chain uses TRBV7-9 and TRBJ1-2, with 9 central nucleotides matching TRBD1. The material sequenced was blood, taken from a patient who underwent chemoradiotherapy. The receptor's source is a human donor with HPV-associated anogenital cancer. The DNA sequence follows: TGTGCCAGCAGCTTAGCCCGGACAGGGGTCTATGGCTACACCTTC. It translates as CASSLARTGVYGYTF.